These 8 T cell receptor beta chains were all obtained from the same sample, sequenced in a study of blood T cell repertoires in COVID-19. TCRdb's copy holds only in-frame clones and misses some; the assay was immunoSEQ multiplex PCR. The sample has 350,000 or so clones, roughly 88% seen once. The sequenced material came from peripheral blood. The receptors shown here come from a woman aged 25 to 45 with COVID-19, enrolled during active disease.

The gene calls are TRBV7-9 and TRBJ1-2; 11 positions match TRBD1. Unmatched junction bases numbered 10, after V lost 5 bases and J lost 8 bases. The germline gives CDR1 SEHNR, CDR2 FQNEAQ (reference sequence). The CDR3 is made up of 15 amino acids. DNA of the CDR3: TGTGCCAGCAGCCACCGAGGACAGGGGGCGCGGGGCTACACCTTC. The encoded protein is CASSHRGQGARGYTF.

The rearrangement joins TRBV18 to TRBJ1-1; TRBD1 matches 9 bases. After removal of 3 bases from V and 1 base from J, the junction contained 9 bases not matched to a gene. There are 17 residues in the CDR3. In germline, CDR1 is KGHSH, CDR2 LQKENI. In DNA form, the CDR3 reads TGTGCCAGCTCACCGAGGGGACAGGGCTCTTGGAACACTGAAGCTTTCTTT. Translating it yields CASSPRGQGSWNTEAFF.

The chain uses TRBV27 and TRBJ1-2, with 8 bases matching TRBD1. The CDR3 runs 12 residues. Per germline, CDR1 MNHEY and CDR2 SMNVEV (reference sequence). V dropped 4 bases and J dropped 8; count of bases not matched to a gene: 3. Here the CDR3 reads CASSSRGRGYTF. DNA for the CDR3: TGTGCCAGCAGTTCCAGGGGGCGCGGCTACACCTTC.

The J gene is TRBJ2-6, the V gene TRBV6-5, with D possibly TRBD1 on 5 matching bases. Germline values: CDR1 MNHEY, CDR2 SVGAGI. The CDR3 extends over 15 amino acids. V lost 6 bases to trimming and J lost 0 bases, with 9 bases between them. CDR3 sequence reads: CASSQGTSGANVLTF. The CDR3 nucleotides read TGTGCCAGCAGCCAGGGAACCTCTGGGGCCAACGTCCTGACTTTC.

The count of this clone is one. The DNA for the CDR3 is TGTGCCAGCGAAGAAATCAGGGGGTCTCTCAATGGCTACACCTTC. Its translation: CASEEIRGSLNGYTF. The chain combines TRBV7-9 with TRBJ1-2, with TRBD1 identical over 7 bases. This CDR3 is built from 15 residues. Per germline, CDR1 SEHNR and CDR2 FQNEAQ (reference sequence). The junction had 15 bases not matched to a gene; V was cut back by 8 bases and J by 6 bases.

The chain employs TRBV7-3 and TRBJ2-3; the D gene is possibly TRBD1 (8 bases). The CDR3 length is 15 residues. Germline V gives CDR1 SGHTA, CDR2 FQGTGA. Trimming shortened V by 4 bases and J by 9 bases, and 20 bases separated the two germline ends. In DNA, the CDR3 is TGTGCCAGCAGCTCCACAGGGGGGAGGGAGGGAACGCAGTATTTT. Translated, it gives CASSSTGGREGTQYF.

This chain uses TRBV7-6 with TRBJ2-2; 11 nucleotides agree with TRBD2. With 5 bases clipped from V and 5 bases from J, the junction kept 7 bases outside the gene matches. The CDR3 is 16 amino acids. Germline CDR1 and CDR2: SGHVS and FNYEAQ. CDR3 region: CASSQQLAGGTGELFF. The CDR3 nucleotides read TGTGCCAGCAGCCAGCAGTTAGCGGGGGGGACCGGGGAGCTGTTTTTT.

The chain combines TRBV7-2 with TRBJ2-1, with 8 bases lining up with TRBD2. Trimming took 7 bases from V and 4 from J; bases not matched to a gene: 6. The CDR3 runs 14 residues. The germline CDR1 and CDR2 sequences are SGHTA and FQGNSA. The CDR3 loop reads CASTSGLAYNEQFF. DNA of the CDR3: TGTGCCAGCACCTCCGGACTAGCATACAATGAGCAGTTCTTC.